These T cell receptor beta chains were read from a single sample in a study of blood T cell repertoires in COVID-19. Assay used: immunoSEQ multiplex PCR; TCRdb lists only in-frame clones, some missing. This sample carries about 280,000 clones, 85% to 90% of them seen once, and the ten largest clones take approximately 4%. The sequenced sample consisted of PBMCs or T cells enriched from blood (not recorded which). These receptors originate from a woman aged 25 to 39 with acute COVID-19. CDR3s include the opening cysteine and the closing phenylalanine or tryptophan. Size tells how often a clone was seen (once, few, many) or the class of an expanded clone, and some rows leave it out.

cdr3_aa: CASSPQRRPYEQYF
j_call: TRBJ2-7
v_call: TRBV13
clone_size: -

cdr3_aa: CASSVDQGGSPLHF
j_call: TRBJ1-6
v_call: TRBV9
clone_size: -

cdr3_aa: CASSFRQENSPLHF
j_call: TRBJ1-6
v_call: TRBV5-4
clone_size: -

cdr3_aa: CASSSSGSGPYEQYF
j_call: TRBJ2-7
v_call: TRBV6-5
clone_size: -

cdr3_aa: CAISAGLAGDKGGNEQFF
j_call: TRBJ2-1
v_call: TRBV10-3
clone_size: -

cdr3_aa: CASSVLAGGPSEQFF
j_call: TRBJ2-1
v_call: TRBV9
clone_size: few

cdr3_aa: CASSLGSSVPTEAFF
j_call: TRBJ1-1
v_call: TRBV5-1
clone_size: -

cdr3_aa: CASSVLGGYNEQFF
j_call: TRBJ2-1
v_call: TRBV9
clone_size: -

cdr3_aa: CASSVAGDTEAFF
j_call: TRBJ1-1
v_call: TRBV9
clone_size: -

cdr3_aa: CASSVAGSTDTQYF
j_call: TRBJ2-3
v_call: TRBV9
clone_size: -

cdr3_aa: CASSEPRDYLSYEQYF
j_call: TRBJ2-7
v_call: TRBV6-2/TRBV6-3
clone_size: -

cdr3_aa: CASSLRWVRSGTEAFF
j_call: TRBJ1-1
v_call: TRBV7-2
clone_size: -

cdr3_aa: CSVGDSGYEQYF
j_call: TRBJ2-7
v_call: TRBV29-1
clone_size: -

cdr3_aa: CASGPGPAGGYTF
j_call: TRBJ1-2
v_call: TRBV12-5
clone_size: -

cdr3_aa: CASSLNRGKSGELFF
j_call: TRBJ2-2
v_call: TRBV27
clone_size: -

cdr3_aa: CASSQSGDWNYEQYF
j_call: TRBJ2-7
v_call: TRBV7-3
clone_size: -

cdr3_aa: CASSQDWQGGYTF
j_call: TRBJ1-2
v_call: TRBV3-1/TRBV3-2
clone_size: -

cdr3_aa: CATSDQGHYEQYF
j_call: TRBJ2-7
v_call: TRBV24-1
clone_size: -

cdr3_aa: CAISSGTGGTEAFF
j_call: TRBJ1-1
v_call: TRBV10-3
clone_size: once

cdr3_aa: CASSGEWASGRESQETQYF
j_call: TRBJ2-5
v_call: TRBV9
clone_size: -

cdr3_aa: CASSEDSGSPGEQYF
j_call: TRBJ2-7
v_call: TRBV2
clone_size: -

cdr3_aa: CASSQDETGQISFYGYTF
j_call: TRBJ1-2
v_call: TRBV4-2
clone_size: -

cdr3_aa: CASSLLAGGDTQYF
j_call: TRBJ2-3
v_call: TRBV3-1/TRBV3-2
clone_size: -

cdr3_aa: CASSLGESTEAFF
j_call: TRBJ1-1
v_call: TRBV12-3/TRBV12-4
clone_size: -

cdr3_aa: CGQGEAFF
j_call: TRBJ1-1
v_call: TRBV2
clone_size: once

cdr3_aa: CASSLTGTSGPDEQFF
j_call: TRBJ2-1
v_call: TRBV4-1
clone_size: once

cdr3_aa: CASSPLGGGLGRPLHF
j_call: TRBJ1-6
v_call: TRBV11-2
clone_size: -

cdr3_aa: CASSLTLGQLYGYTF
j_call: TRBJ1-2
v_call: TRBV27
clone_size: -

cdr3_aa: CASSVGLAGVTGELFF
j_call: TRBJ2-2
v_call: TRBV9
clone_size: -

cdr3_aa: CASSQQGNYGYTF
j_call: TRBJ1-2
v_call: TRBV27
clone_size: -

cdr3_aa: CASSEGAGAYEQYF
j_call: TRBJ2-7
v_call: TRBV2
clone_size: -

cdr3_aa: CASRSWAGDMNYGYTF
j_call: TRBJ1-2
v_call: TRBV28
clone_size: -

cdr3_aa: CASSLVFGGTSNQPQHF
j_call: TRBJ1-5
v_call: TRBV7-2
clone_size: -

cdr3_aa: CASSTNNEQFF
j_call: TRBJ2-1
v_call: TRBV28
clone_size: -

cdr3_aa: CASSLEGQPISGANVLTF
j_call: TRBJ2-6
v_call: TRBV5-5
clone_size: -